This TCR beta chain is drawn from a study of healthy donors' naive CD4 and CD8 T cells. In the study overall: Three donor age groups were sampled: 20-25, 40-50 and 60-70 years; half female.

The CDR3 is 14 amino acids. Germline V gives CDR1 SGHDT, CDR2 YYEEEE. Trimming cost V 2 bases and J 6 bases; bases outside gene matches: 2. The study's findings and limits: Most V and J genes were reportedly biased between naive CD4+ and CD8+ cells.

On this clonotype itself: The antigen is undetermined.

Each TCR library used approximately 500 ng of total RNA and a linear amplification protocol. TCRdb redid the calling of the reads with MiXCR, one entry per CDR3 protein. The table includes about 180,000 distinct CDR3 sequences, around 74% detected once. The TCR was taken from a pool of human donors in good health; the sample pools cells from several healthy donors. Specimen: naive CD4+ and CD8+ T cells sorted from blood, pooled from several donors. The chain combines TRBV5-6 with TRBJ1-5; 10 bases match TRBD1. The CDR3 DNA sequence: TGTGCCAGCAGCTTCGGACAGGGGGTTCAGCCCCAGCATTTT. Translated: CASSFGQGVQPQHF.